The 29 T cell receptor beta chains in this list originate from one sample, sequenced in a study of T cell clonality in common variable immunodeficiency. Here immunoSEQ multiplex PCR was the method, and the copy in TCRdb shows in-frame clones only, minus some. The sample contains approximately 60,000 clones, none of them singletons. Sequenced material: peripheral blood mononuclear cells. The source is a person between 18 and 75 years old in good health.

This clone was picked up many times. The observed sequence ends 3 residues before the CDR3 terminus, with the missing tail filled in from the germline J gene. The chain recombines TRBV7-6 with TRBJ2-1; 8 nucleotides match TRBD1. CDR3 length equals 14 residues. CDR1 is SGHVS and CDR2 is FNYEAQ in the germline V gene. Germline trimming cut 1 base from V and 6 bases from J; bases unmatched to any gene: 2. The CDR3 spells CASSLVDRGNEQFF. The sequenced CDR3 bases are TGTGCCAGCAGCTTAGTCGACAGGGGCAATGAG.

This clone was detected many times. The read ends 3 residues before the CDR3 terminus; that terminus is restored from the germline J gene. The V gene is TRBV12-3 or TRBV12-4, the J gene TRBJ1-5; D uncertain. The CDR3 totals 13 residues. Trimming took off 1 base at V and 9 bases at J, with 10 bases between the two ends. CDR3 DNA (partial): TGTGCCAGCAGTTTAGACGGAAAGGGGCCC. Translating it yields CASSLDGKGP. The complete CDR3 sequence is CASSLDGKGPQHF.

Remarks on this clone: From the germline J gene comes the end of the CDR3, since the read stops 3 residues before it. The rearrangement links TRBV7-2 to TRBJ1-3; a weak D match, TRBD1 (5 bases). This CDR3 comprises 13 residues. Looked up from germline, CDR1 is SGHTA and CDR2 is FQGNSA. The CDR3 loop is CASSRGTEIQIYF. Incomplete CDR3 DNA: TGTGCCAGCAGCCGAGGGACTGAAATCCAG.

This clone has a count of ten or more. The read falls 3 residues short of the CDR3 end, and the missing part is taken from the germline J gene. The chain uses TRBV5-4 and TRBJ1-3, with D possibly matching TRBD1 (5 bases). Germline loops: CDR1 SGHNT, CDR2 YYREEE (reference sequence). The CDR3 contains 16 residues. Trimming removed 2 bases at V and 7 bases at J, with 19 bases between. Partial CDR3 DNA: TGTGCCAGCAGCTTAGGCGGACACACCACCCCGAACACC. This gives the protein CASSLGGHTTPNT. The full CDR3 protein reads CASSLGGHTTPNTIYF.

In this sample, this clone turned up a few times. The read finishes 3 residues shy of the CDR3 end, and the germline J gene is used to complete it. J is TRBJ2-3 and V is TRBV18, with 7 positions matching TRBD1. Trimming took 8 bases from V and 8 from J; bases not matched to a gene: 10. The CDR3 runs 13 residues. Germline-derived CDR1 and CDR2 are KGHSH and LQKENI. The covered CDR3 bases are TGTGCCAGCGGGGACAGCGGCAGGGGTACG. Its protein product is CASGDSGRGT. The whole CDR3 sequence reads CASGDSGRGTQYF.

This clone was detected many times. The read terminates 3 residues before the CDR3 end, so the remaining end is supplied by the germline J gene. V and J are TRBV19 and TRBJ1-1; D is ambiguous. The CDR3 has 16 amino acids. Looked up from germline, CDR1 is LNHDA and CDR2 is SQIVND (reference sequence). Trimming removed 3 bases from V and 0 bases from J, with 14 bases in between. The CDR3 loop reads CASSMGPAAMNTEAFF. The covered CDR3 bases are TGTGCCAGTAGTATGGGCCCGGCAGCTATGAACACTGAA.

This clone was counted ten times or more. The read terminates 3 residues ahead of where the CDR3 ends, so the germline J gene completes it. The chain recombines TRBV4-1 with TRBJ2-3; 8 bases line up with TRBD2. The germline V gene encodes CDR1 MGHRA and CDR2 YSYEKL. V gave up 2 bases and J gave up 4 bases; unmatched junction bases: 8. The CDR3 loop spans 16 amino acids. Here the CDR3 reads CASSQHGTRDSDTQYF. Partial CDR3 DNA: TGCGCCAGCAGCCAACACGGGACTAGAGATTCAGATACG.

A note on this clone: The CDR3 is cut off 3 residues early in the read; its end comes from the germline J gene. The chain carries TRBV19 and TRBJ1-5; D ambiguous. Trimming cost V 3 bases and J 5 bases, with 11 bases left between them. The CDR3 totals 14 residues. Germline CDR1 is LNHDA and CDR2 is SQIVND (reference sequence). The CDR3 bases that were read are TGTGCCAGTAGTATGGAGGCAGGATATCAGCCC. Protein sequence: CASSMEAGYQP. The entire CDR3 reads CASSMEAGYQPQHF.

This clone was detected many times. The read gets to within 3 residues of the CDR3 end, and the germline J gene fills in the rest. V and J are TRBV28 and TRBJ2-1; 8 nucleotides line up with TRBD2. V dropped 6 bases and J dropped 2; count of bases not matched to a gene: 3. The CDR3 has 14 amino acids. The germline CDR1 and CDR2 sequences are MDHEN and SYDVKM. The CDR3 sequence: CASRIGGAYNEQFF. The sequenced CDR3 bases are TGTGCCAGCAGGATCGGGGGGGCCTACAATGAG.

This clone was seen repeatedly, ten times or more. The sequence runs out 3 residues before the end of the CDR3; the remainder is reconstructed from the germline J gene. The chain has TRBV18 and TRBJ1-2; 12 bases fit TRBD1. CDR1 and CDR2 from the germline V gene are KGHSH and LQKENI. This CDR3 is 14 amino acids long. V trimming: 5 bases; J trimming: 2 bases; junction bases outside the gene matches: 0. The sequenced CDR3 bases are TGTGCCAGCTCAGGGACAGGGGGCAACTATGGC. Amino acid sequence: CASSGTGGNYG. The complete CDR3 protein is CASSGTGGNYGYTF.

This clone was seen repeatedly, ten times or more. From the germline J gene comes the end of the CDR3, since the read stops 3 residues before it. The V and J genes are TRBV6-1 and TRBJ2-5, with no clear D. Trimming took off 4 bases at V and 3 bases at J, with 3 bases between the two ends. Germline CDR1 is MNHNS and CDR2 is SASEGT. The CDR3 runs to 11 residues. The covered CDR3 bases are TGTGCCAGCAGTGCTGAAGAGACC. It translates to CASSAEET. The full-length CDR3 reads as CASSAEETQYF.

This clone has a count of ten or more. The read gets to within 3 residues of the CDR3 end, and the germline J gene fills in the rest. This chain links TRBV6-1 with TRBJ1-5, with D perhaps TRBD1 (5 bases). Germline lookup yields CDR1 MNHNS and CDR2 SASEGT. The CDR3 runs to 14 residues. The germline V and J ends were trimmed by 2 bases and 7 bases, with 12 bases remaining between them. The DNA read from the CDR3 is TGTGCCAGCAGTGAAAGAGGGGTACGGCAGCCC. Translation gives CASSERGVRQP. In full, the CDR3 reads CASSERGVRQPQHF.

This clone appeared many times. Read data end 3 residues before the CDR3 end; the end is taken from the germline J gene. The J gene is TRBJ1-2, the V gene TRBV10-3, with unresolved D. The CDR3 has 12 residues. The germline V gene encodes CDR1 ENHRY and CDR2 SYGVKD. The V end was cut by 11 bases, the J end by 2 bases, with 12 bases between. The sequenced CDR3 bases are TGTGCCGCAGGAGGGCAGAACTATGGC. Protein product: CAAGGQNYG. The full CDR3 protein reads CAAGGQNYGYTF.

This clone was found many times. The CDR3 extends 3 residues past the end of the read, so its final part is completed from the germline J gene. The genes are TRBV19 and TRBJ1-4; TRBD1 might be the D (6 bases). Germline assignment: CDR1 LNHDA and CDR2 SQIVND (reference sequence). The CDR3 is made up of 15 amino acids. Trimming removed 7 bases from V and 7 bases from J, with 19 bases in between. CDR3 DNA (partial): TGTGCCAGTACCCCCAATAAGAGGGGGGGTGAAAAA. Translation: CASTPNKRGGEK. The complete CDR3 reads CASTPNKRGGEKLFF.

Remarks on this clone: The CDR3 is cut off 3 residues early in the read; its end comes from the germline J gene. The chain has TRBV19 and TRBJ1-1; TRBD1 matches at 8 bases. This CDR3 comprises 16 residues. V lost 5 bases and J lost 0; bases outside the gene matches: 8. CDR1 and CDR2 (germline): LNHDA, SQIVND (reference sequence). The CDR3 loop reads CASSFGQGVMNTEAFF. The part of the CDR3 DNA that was read is TGTGCCAGTAGTTTTGGACAGGGAGTAATGAACACTGAA.

This clone has just a few counts. The read halts 3 residues ahead of the CDR3 end, with the missing end drawn from the germline J gene. This sample includes further DNA sequences coding for the same CDR3. V usage is TRBV7-9 and J usage is TRBJ1-2, with D perhaps TRBD1 (5 bases). CDR3 size: 14 residues. Germline lookup yields CDR1 SEHNR and CDR2 FQNEAQ (reference sequence). CDR3 loop: CASSSPGRARGYTF. The CDR3 bases that were read are TGTGCCAGCAGCTCCCCTGGGCGGGCGCGGGGG.

This clone showed up many times. The CDR3 end lies 3 residues beyond the end of the read and is filled in from the germline J gene. V is TRBV5-4 and J is TRBJ2-3, with D unclear. V lost 4 bases and J 2 bases, leaving 8 bases between the germline ends. The germline CDR1 and CDR2 sequences are SGHNT and YYREEE (reference sequence). This CDR3 has 13 amino acids. CDR3 region: CASSAEYTDTQYF. The DNA read from the CDR3 is TGTGCCAGCAGCGCAGAATACACAGATACG.

The sample holds many counts of this clone. Sequencing ends 3 residues short of the CDR3 end; the germline J gene provides the rest. The V and J genes are TRBV18 and TRBJ1-2, with a weak D call TRBD1 (6 bases). The CDR3 totals 14 residues. Per the germline V gene, CDR1 is KGHSH and CDR2 is LQKENI. V was clipped by 3 bases and J by 2 bases, with 10 bases between them. CDR3 in amino acids: CASSPRDTNYGYTF. The CDR3 bases that were read are TGTGCCAGCTCACCCCGGGACACAAACTATGGC.

This clone was recorded at least ten times. The read ends 3 residues early relative to the CDR3; the germline J gene fills the gap. V gene TRBV29-1 combines with J gene TRBJ2-5; D perhaps matches TRBD1 (6 bases). This CDR3 has 15 amino acids. Trimming took 6 bases from V and 4 from J, leaving 21 bases between them. Germline V CDR1 and CDR2: SQVTM, ANQGSEA. CDR3: CSVVLGAPYRETQYF. The CDR3 DNA, read in part, is TGCAGCGTCGTCTTGGGGGCGCCGTATCGAGAGACC.

This clone was counted many times. Incomplete CDR3 DNA: TGTGCCAGCGAGGAGACAGGGTTCCATGGC. It specifies CASEETGFHG. The CDR3 in its entirety is CASEETGFHGYTF. The chain links TRBV6-2 or TRBV6-3 to TRBJ1-2; the match to TRBD1 covers 7 bases. The CDR3 goes on 3 residues after the read ends, and that part is filled in from the germline J gene. The J segment lost 6 bases and the V segment lost 8 bases, leaving 9 bases of the junction unmatched. CDR1 MNHEY and CDR2 SVGEGT come from the germline V gene. CDR3 length: 13 amino acids.

Ten or more counts support this clone. The read ends 3 residues before the CDR3 terminus; that terminus is restored from the germline J gene. The V call is TRBV19, the J call TRBJ1-2, with D maybe TRBD1 (6 bases). The V end lost 7 bases, the J end lost 1 base, and 16 bases lay between the germline ends. The CDR3 has 15 amino acids. Germline CDR1 and CDR2: LNHDA and SQIVND (reference sequence). This chain's CDR3 is CASTTSGTLNYGYTF. Incomplete CDR3 DNA: TGTGCCAGTACTACCTCCGGGACACTTAACTATGGC.

The sample holds many counts of this clone. The read terminates 3 residues before the CDR3 end, so the remaining end is supplied by the germline J gene. The V call is TRBV14, the J call TRBJ2-1, with TRBD2 identical over 9 bases. The J segment lost 6 bases and the V segment lost 4 bases, leaving 7 bases of the junction unmatched. The germline V gene has CDR1 SGHDN and CDR2 FVKESK. This CDR3 region has 15 residues. The sequenced part of the CDR3 DNA is TGTGCCAGCAGCCGACCGGGACTAGCAACCAATGAG. Residues: CASSRPGLATNE. The whole CDR3 is CASSRPGLATNEQFF.

At least ten counts were recorded for this clone. The read halts 3 residues ahead of the CDR3 end, with the missing end drawn from the germline J gene. The rearrangement uses TRBV20-1 and TRBJ1-6; no clear D gene. The CDR3 runs to 15 residues. Germline V gene data show CDR1 as DFQATT and CDR2 as SNEGSKA (reference sequence). Deletions cut 2 bases from V and 9 bases from J, with 17 bases between. CDR3 in amino acids: CSARTILPGGSPLHF. CDR3 DNA, as far as it was read: TGCAGTGCTAGAACGATTTTACCAGGTGGTTCACCC.

With respect to this clone: The DNA ends 3 residues before the CDR3 does, and the rest of the CDR3 is filled in from the germline J gene. The chain joins TRBV5-5 to TRBJ1-1; TRBD1 is a possible D gene (5 bases). Trimming left V 3 bases short and J 2 bases short, with 11 bases between. Germline-derived CDR1 and CDR2 are SGHKS and YYEKEE (reference sequence). CDR3 length equals 14 residues. The CDR3 here is CASSWGGLNTEAFF. The sequenced part of the CDR3 DNA is TGTGCCAGCAGCTGGGGGGGATTAAACACTGAA.

This clone was seen many times. Read data end 3 residues before the CDR3 end; the end is taken from the germline J gene. The rearrangement joins TRBV20-1 to TRBJ2-1; 7 bases are shared with TRBD1. The CDR3 length is 13 residues. Germline CDR1 is DFQATT and CDR2 is SNEGSKA (reference sequence). The CDR3 sequence is CRFSGQLYNEQFF. CDR3 bases read: TGCAGGTTTTCGGGACAGCTATACAATGAG.

This clone was observed many times. With the read ending 3 residues before the CDR3 end, the germline J gene is used to fill in that end. The chain couples TRBV19 to TRBJ1-1; D remains ambiguous. In germline, CDR1 is LNHDA, CDR2 SQIVND (reference sequence). The CDR3 has 15 residues. The V end lost 1 base, the J end lost 0 bases, and 9 bases lay between the germline ends. The CDR3 DNA, read in part, is TGTGCCAGTAGTATAGCCAATCAGATGAACACTGAA. It codes for CASSIANQMNTE. The entire CDR3 sequence reads CASSIANQMNTEAFF.

On this clone itself: The CDR3 end lies 3 residues beyond the end of the read and is filled in from the germline J gene. The chain carries TRBV20-1 and TRBJ2-3; D possibly corresponds to TRBD1 (6 bases). Germline V gene sequence: CDR1 DFQATT, CDR2 SNEGSKA (reference sequence). The CDR3 runs 18 residues. This chain's CDR3 is CSARDAGVAGVSNQPQYF. The CDR3 DNA, read in part, is TGCAGTGCTAGAGATGCAGGGGTCGCGGGTGTTAGCAATCAGCCG.

Many counts were recorded for this clone. The CDR3 is cut off 3 residues early in the read; its end comes from the germline J gene. The chain is built from TRBV20-1 and TRBJ1-2; D is perhaps TRBD1 (5 bases). Deletions cut 1 base from V and 3 bases from J, with 15 bases between. The germline V gene encodes CDR1 DFQATT and CDR2 SNEGSKA (reference sequence). This CDR3 has 15 residues. The CDR3 reads CSARVRRGLDYGYTF. The sequenced part of the CDR3 DNA is TGCAGTGCTAGAGTAAGGAGGGGTTTGGACTATGGC.

This clone was detected ten times or more. The read stops 3 residues short of the end of the CDR3; the missing end is completed from the germline J gene. V gene TRBV5-1 combines with J gene TRBJ2-7; 12 bases are shared with TRBD2. CDR1 and CDR2 from the germline V gene are SGHRS and YFSETQ. Unmatched junction bases numbered 0, after V lost 1 base and J lost 1 base. The CDR3 contains 15 residues. The CDR3 protein is CASSLTSGGSYEQYF. The sequenced part of the CDR3 DNA is TGCGCCAGCAGCTTGACTAGCGGGGGGTCCTACGAG.